Below, 29 T cell receptor beta chains from the same sample are listed, as sequenced in a study of T cells in Graves' hyperthyroidism and ophthalmopathy. The source material, RNA transcripts, was used to amplify TCR beta CDR3 regions. Researchers ran a first-round RT-PCR on the TCR CDR3 using the HTBI primer set. TCRdb redid the calling of the multiplex PCR reads with MiXCR, one entry per CDR3 protein. The sample lists 350,000 to 400,000 distinct CDR3 sequences; about 15% were seen once. Sequenced input: blood. The receptors were sampled from a woman aged 25 to 39 with Graves' hyperthyroidism.

This chain connects TRBV7-9 to TRBJ1-6, with D possibly matching TRBD1 (5 bases). CDR3 length: 15 amino acids. Germline V gives CDR1 SEHNR, CDR2 FQNEAQ (reference sequence). Between the trimmed V and J ends, which lost 5 bases and 7 bases, there was a span of 15 bases. In DNA form, the CDR3 reads TGTGCCAGCAGCCCCCGGGGGACGGGAAATTCACCCCTCCACTTT. It yields the protein CASSPRGTGNSPLHF.

This clonotype has ten or more counts. V is TRBV20-1 and J is TRBJ2-5; no clear D gene. The CDR3 spans 12 residues. Germline values: CDR1 DFQATT, CDR2 SNEGSKA (reference sequence). Trimming stripped 5 bases from V and 3 bases from J, with 10 bases between. The CDR3 sequence is CSAEEHEETQYF. Written as DNA, the CDR3 is TGCAGTGCTGAGGAGCACGAAGAGACCCAGTACTTC.

This clonotype was seen only a few times. This chain joins TRBV20-1 and TRBJ2-7; D gene ambiguous. Trimming took off 0 bases at V and 2 bases at J, with 5 bases between the two ends. CDR1 is DFQATT and CDR2 is SNEGSKA in the germline V gene (reference sequence). This CDR3 has 12 amino acids. For the CDR3, the DNA is TGCAGTGCTAGAGATCTTACCTACGAGCAGTACTTC. Its protein product is CSARDLTYEQYF.

Written as DNA, the CDR3 is TGCAGCGTTGAATCGGGGGGCGATCAGCCCCAGCATTTT. As protein: CSVESGGDQPQHF. The chain links TRBV29-1 to TRBJ1-5, with D possibly being TRBD1 (6 bases). The V end was cut by 2 bases, the J end by 5 bases, with 10 bases between. CDR3 length: 13 amino acids. Germline V lookup: CDR1 SQVTM, CDR2 ANQGSEA. The full variable domain, with the rest looked up from reference TRBV29-1 and TRBJ1-5, is SAVISQKPSRDICQRGTSLTIQCQVDSQVTMMFWYRQQPGQSLTLIATANQGSEATYESGFVIDKFPISRPNLTFSTLTVSNMSPEDSSIYLCSVESGGDQPQHFGDGTRLSIL.

For this clonotype: No conserved phenylalanine or tryptophan ends this CDR3, so it is likely a read error. The V call is TRBV19, the J call TRBJ2-5, with 9 positions matching TRBD2. Germline V gene lookup returns CDR1 LNHDA and CDR2 SQIVND (reference sequence). V shed 1 base and J 4 bases; nucleotides not matched to a gene: 1. This CDR3 region has 14 residues. The CDR3 loop reads CASSIGSGRETQYL. The CDR3 DNA follows: TGTGCCAGTAGTATAGGTAGCGGGAGAGAGACCCAGTACCTC.

This clonotype was counted at least ten times. The chain uses TRBV12-5 and TRBJ2-2; D remains unclear. CDR3 size: 15 residues. V was trimmed by 1 base and J by 1 base, leaving 7 bases between them. Germline CDR1 LGHNT, CDR2 FRNRAP. The CDR3 loop reads CASGLGQVNTGELFF. CDR3 nucleotide sequence: TGTGCTAGTGGTTTGGGACAAGTGAACACCGGGGAGCTGTTTTTT.

CDR3 residues: CATSRDGAEAETQYF. The CDR3 region has the DNA TGTGCCACCAGCAGAGATGGGGCGGAGGCGGAGACCCAGTACTTC. The chain has TRBV15 and TRBJ2-5, with D possibly being TRBD1 or TRBD2 (5 bases each). The germline V gene has CDR1 LNHNV and CDR2 YYDKDF (reference sequence). The V end lost 0 bases, the J end lost 5 bases, and 13 bases lay between the germline ends. The CDR3 consists of 15 residues.

This clonotype turned up a few times. This chain joins TRBV28 and TRBJ1-5; TRBD1 might be the D (6 bases). Per the germline V gene, CDR1 is MDHEN and CDR2 is SYDVKM. The CDR3 has 15 amino acids. The V gene lost 8 bases and the J gene lost 1 base, with 15 bases spanning the gap. The DNA of the CDR3 is TGTGCCAGCGCTTCAGGGGTGGGGAGCAATCAGCCCCAGCATTTT. Its translation is CASASGVGSNQPQHF.

This clonotype was counted ten times or more. The rearrangement joins TRBV28 to TRBJ2-3; 9 bases agree with TRBD1. CDR1 and CDR2 from the germline V gene are MDHEN and SYDVKM. The CDR3 length is 15 residues. V lost 3 bases and J lost 4; bases outside the gene matches: 5. Written as DNA, the CDR3 is TGTGCCAGCAGTTTTCCTACAGGGGGCCCAGATACGCAGTATTTT. Protein: CASSFPTGGPDTQYF.

There are a few counts of this clonotype. The rearrangement joins TRBV30 to TRBJ2-1, with D perhaps TRBD1 or TRBD2 (6 bases each). The CDR3 is made up of 15 amino acids. Germline CDR1 reads GTSNPN; CDR2 reads SVGIG (reference sequence). The V and J ends lost 4 bases and 10 bases respectively, with 23 bases between them. For the CDR3, the DNA is TGTGCCTGGAAGGGGACCTGGGGGGCTACGGGGGAGCAGTTCTTC. Amino acids: CAWKGTWGATGEQFF. Together with reference TRBV30 and TRBJ2-1, the CDR3 gives the full variable domain: SQTIHQWPATLVQPVGSPLSLECTVEGTSNPNLYWYRQAAGRGLQLLFYSVGIGQISSEVPQNLSASRPQDRQFILSSKKLLLSDSGFYLCAWKGTWGATGEQFFGPGTRLTVL.

This clonotype was seen more than once but under ten times. The chain employs TRBV24-1 and TRBJ1-2; D possibly corresponds to TRBD1 (5 bases). V was clipped by 3 bases and J by 0 bases, with 19 bases between them. The CDR3 is 18 amino acids. From germline, CDR1 is KGHDR and CDR2 SFDVKD. The CDR3 is CATSDPTPPGTANYGYTF. CDR3 bases: TGTGCCACCAGTGATCCGACGCCGCCGGGGACCGCTAACTATGGCTACACCTTC.

This clonotype has more than one count but fewer than ten. V and J are TRBV5-6 and TRBJ1-2; tentatively, D is TRBD1 (5 bases). The CDR3 is made up of 17 amino acids. V lost 1 base to trimming and J lost 4 bases, with 20 bases between them. The germline gives CDR1 SGHDT, CDR2 YYEEEE. The CDR3 region is CASSLWFGGVNPYGYTF. Written as DNA, the CDR3 is TGTGCCAGCAGCTTGTGGTTTGGAGGGGTTAACCCCTATGGCTACACCTTC. Full variable domain (missing parts from reference TRBV5-6 and TRBJ1-2): DAGVTQSPTHLIKTRGQQVTLRCSPKSGHDTVSWYQQALGQGPQFIFQYYEEEERQRGNFPDRFSGHQFPNYSSELNVNALLLGDSALYLCASSLWFGGVNPYGYTFGSGTRLTVV.

The rearrangement joins TRBV9 to TRBJ1-6; 10 bases align to TRBD1. J was trimmed by 5 bases and V by 0 bases; bases with no gene match: 2. The CDR3 is 16 residues long. The germline CDR1 and CDR2 sequences are SGDLS and YYNGEE. CDR3 DNA sequence: TGTGCCAGCAGCGTAGCCGGGACAGGGGATAATTCACCCCTCCACTTT. Translated: CASSVAGTGDNSPLHF.

This clonotype was seen repeatedly, ten times or more. This chain connects TRBV12-3 or TRBV12-4 to TRBJ2-7, with 12 bases lining up with TRBD2. Losses at the gene ends were 6 bases for V and 1 base for J; bases not matched to a gene: 7. The CDR3 consists of 16 residues. In nucleotides, the CDR3 is TGTGCCAGCAGCAGCGGACTAGCGGGACAGTCCTACGAGCAGTACTTC. Translation: CASSSGLAGQSYEQYF.

This clonotype showed up just a few times. The CDR3, as DNA: TGTGCCAGCAGCTCCAGACAGGGGGACATTTTAGCCGCCCCGAACGCGGGAAACACCATATATTTT. This gives the protein CASSSRQGDILAAPNAGNTIYF. This chain uses TRBV7-6 with TRBJ1-3; 9 positions agree with TRBD1. V was clipped by 4 bases and J by 4 bases; unmatched bases: 26. The CDR3 has 22 residues. CDR1 is SGHVS and CDR2 is FNYEAQ in the germline V gene. The variable domain in full, completed from reference TRBV7-6 and TRBJ1-3, reads GAGVSQSPRYKVTKRGQDVALRCDPISGHVSLYWYRQALGQGPEFLTYFNYEAQQDKSGLPNDRFSAERPEGSISTLTIQRTEQRDSAMYRCASSSRQGDILAAPNAGNTIYFGEGSWLTVV.

Ten or more counts support this clonotype. The rearrangement uses TRBV11-2 and TRBJ2-1, with D perhaps TRBD2 (7 bases). CDR1 and CDR2 (germline): SGHAT, FQNNGV. Trimming removed 4 bases at V and 4 bases at J, with 26 bases between. This CDR3 region has 19 residues. The CDR3 protein is CASSSPGGRRGGGYNEQFF. For the CDR3, the DNA is TGTGCCAGCAGCTCCCCTGGCGGGAGAAGAGGGGGGGGTTACAATGAGCAGTTCTTC.

This clonotype was seen ten or more times. The chain recombines TRBV7-9 with TRBJ2-3; perhaps TRBD1 as D (6 bases). The V gene's germline CDR1 is SEHNR and CDR2 FQNEAQ (reference sequence). The CDR3 covers 15 residues. V lost 0 bases, J lost 2 bases, and 9 bases lay in between. The CDR3 reads CASSLAQGYTDTQYF. The CDR3 DNA is TGTGCCAGCAGCTTAGCACAGGGATACACAGATACGCAGTATTTT.

This clonotype has more than one count but fewer than ten. This chain uses TRBV3-1 with TRBJ1-2; D is uncertain. CDR1 is LGHDT and CDR2 is YNNKEL in the germline V gene (reference sequence). The CDR3 extends over 13 amino acids. V shed 7 bases and J shed 4 bases, with 13 bases lying between them. This chain's CDR3 is CASTPGDGYGYTF. The CDR3 DNA follows: TGTGCCAGCACCCCCGGGGATGGCTATGGCTACACCTTC.

The V call is TRBV7-2, the J call TRBJ2-1; 9 nucleotides agree with TRBD2. Germline CDR1 and CDR2: SGHTA and FQGNSA. V dropped 4 bases and J dropped 2; count of bases not matched to a gene: 6. CDR3 length: 16 amino acids. The CDR3 nucleotides are TGTGCCAGCAGCTCCATAGCGGGAGCGACCTACAATGAGCAGTTCTTC. Translating gives CASSSIAGATYNEQFF.

The rearrangement joins TRBV10-3 to TRBJ1-5; D is unclear. Trimming left V 8 bases short and J 0 bases short, with 11 bases between. There are 14 residues in the CDR3. Per germline, CDR1 ENHRY and CDR2 SYGVKD. The CDR3 DNA reads as TGTGCCATCTCCAGCGGCTATAGCAATCAGCCCCAGCATTTT. Residues: CAISSGYSNQPQHF.

This clonotype was counted ten times or more. The chain carries TRBV7-9 and TRBJ2-5; tentative D call: TRBD1 (5 bases). The CDR3 runs to 15 residues. The ends were cut back, 2 bases at V and 0 bases at J, with 10 bases in the middle. Germline V gene lookup returns CDR1 SEHNR and CDR2 FQNEAQ (reference sequence). CDR3 in amino acids: CASSLPIRDQETQYF. CDR3 sequence (DNA): TGTGCCAGCAGCTTACCCATCAGGGACCAAGAGACCCAGTACTTC.

This clonotype was counted many times. This chain connects TRBV10-1 to TRBJ2-3; D unclear. Germline CDR1 WNHNN, CDR2 SYGVQD (reference sequence). Trimming took off 1 base at V and 5 bases at J, with 13 bases between the two ends. The length of the CDR3 is 15 residues. The CDR3 protein is CASSEFGIGKDTQYF. For the CDR3, the DNA is TGCGCCAGCAGTGAGTTTGGGATCGGCAAAGATACGCAGTATTTT.

This clonotype has just a few counts. The junction shows a germline mismatch at one end, possibly a read error. The V call is TRBV18, the J call TRBJ2-7; 11 bases align to TRBD2. This CDR3 region has 17 residues. Germline loops: CDR1 KGHSH, CDR2 LQKENI. The CDR3 sequence: CTSSRTSLAGGSYEQYF. The CDR3 DNA reads as TGTACCAGCTCACGAACTTCTTTAGCGGGAGGGTCCTACGAGCAGTACTTC.

This clonotype was detected a few times. The rearrangement uses TRBV29-1 and TRBJ2-7; 7 bases are a match to TRBD2. Per the germline V gene, CDR1 is SQVTM and CDR2 is ANQGSEA. With V trimmed by 3 bases and J by 6 bases, 17 bases remained unmatched. The CDR3 spans 16 residues. CDR3 coding DNA: TGCAGCGTTGACTCCGGGCGGGGGACCGGGGGAGGCGAGCAGTACTTC. Protein sequence: CSVDSGRGTGGGEQYF.

Many counts were recorded for this clonotype. The J gene is TRBJ2-7, the V gene TRBV28; D remains ambiguous. Deletions cut 1 base from V and 7 bases from J, with 8 bases between. The CDR3 has 12 amino acids. In germline, CDR1 is MDHEN, CDR2 SYDVKM. As DNA, the CDR3 is TGTGCCAGCAGTTTATTAGGGCTTGAGCAGTACTTC. It is translated as CASSLLGLEQYF.

This clonotype was seen only once. V usage is TRBV12-3 or TRBV12-4 and J usage is TRBJ1-2; 9 bases fit TRBD1. V was pared by 9 bases and J by 8 bases, with 7 bases of the junction left unmatched. CDR3 length: 12 amino acids. DNA for the CDR3: TGTGCCAGTTTACAGGGGGCGAACGGCTACACCTTC. Protein product: CASLQGANGYTF.

This clonotype was seen many times. The chain links TRBV6-1 to TRBJ1-5; perhaps TRBD1 as D (5 bases). Trimming stripped 2 bases from V and 4 bases from J, with 12 bases between. The germline gives CDR1 MNHNS, CDR2 SASEGT. The CDR3 totals 15 residues. The CDR3 loop is CASSEIQGKNQPQHF. Here the CDR3 DNA reads TGTGCCAGCAGTGAAATCCAGGGAAAAAATCAGCCCCAGCATTTT.

The V and J genes are TRBV7-2 and TRBJ2-1; D is unclear. V was cut by 4 bases and J by 11 bases, with 15 bases left in between. This CDR3 is built from 13 residues. The germline V gene has CDR1 SGHTA and CDR2 FQGNSA. The CDR3 sequence: CASSSDLVEKQFF. CDR3 sequence (DNA): TGTGCCAGCAGCTCAGACCTGGTCGAAAAGCAGTTCTTC.

This sequence joins TRBV20-1 and TRBJ2-3; TRBD1 agrees at 9 bases. Germline CDR1 is DFQATT and CDR2 is SNEGSKA (reference sequence). Trimming took 6 bases from V and 2 from J; bases not matched to a gene: 12. This CDR3 contains 16 residues. CDR3 in DNA: TGCAGTGCGGAGCCGGGACAGGGAATATTCACAGATACGCAGTATTTT. Its protein is CSAEPGQGIFTDTQYF.